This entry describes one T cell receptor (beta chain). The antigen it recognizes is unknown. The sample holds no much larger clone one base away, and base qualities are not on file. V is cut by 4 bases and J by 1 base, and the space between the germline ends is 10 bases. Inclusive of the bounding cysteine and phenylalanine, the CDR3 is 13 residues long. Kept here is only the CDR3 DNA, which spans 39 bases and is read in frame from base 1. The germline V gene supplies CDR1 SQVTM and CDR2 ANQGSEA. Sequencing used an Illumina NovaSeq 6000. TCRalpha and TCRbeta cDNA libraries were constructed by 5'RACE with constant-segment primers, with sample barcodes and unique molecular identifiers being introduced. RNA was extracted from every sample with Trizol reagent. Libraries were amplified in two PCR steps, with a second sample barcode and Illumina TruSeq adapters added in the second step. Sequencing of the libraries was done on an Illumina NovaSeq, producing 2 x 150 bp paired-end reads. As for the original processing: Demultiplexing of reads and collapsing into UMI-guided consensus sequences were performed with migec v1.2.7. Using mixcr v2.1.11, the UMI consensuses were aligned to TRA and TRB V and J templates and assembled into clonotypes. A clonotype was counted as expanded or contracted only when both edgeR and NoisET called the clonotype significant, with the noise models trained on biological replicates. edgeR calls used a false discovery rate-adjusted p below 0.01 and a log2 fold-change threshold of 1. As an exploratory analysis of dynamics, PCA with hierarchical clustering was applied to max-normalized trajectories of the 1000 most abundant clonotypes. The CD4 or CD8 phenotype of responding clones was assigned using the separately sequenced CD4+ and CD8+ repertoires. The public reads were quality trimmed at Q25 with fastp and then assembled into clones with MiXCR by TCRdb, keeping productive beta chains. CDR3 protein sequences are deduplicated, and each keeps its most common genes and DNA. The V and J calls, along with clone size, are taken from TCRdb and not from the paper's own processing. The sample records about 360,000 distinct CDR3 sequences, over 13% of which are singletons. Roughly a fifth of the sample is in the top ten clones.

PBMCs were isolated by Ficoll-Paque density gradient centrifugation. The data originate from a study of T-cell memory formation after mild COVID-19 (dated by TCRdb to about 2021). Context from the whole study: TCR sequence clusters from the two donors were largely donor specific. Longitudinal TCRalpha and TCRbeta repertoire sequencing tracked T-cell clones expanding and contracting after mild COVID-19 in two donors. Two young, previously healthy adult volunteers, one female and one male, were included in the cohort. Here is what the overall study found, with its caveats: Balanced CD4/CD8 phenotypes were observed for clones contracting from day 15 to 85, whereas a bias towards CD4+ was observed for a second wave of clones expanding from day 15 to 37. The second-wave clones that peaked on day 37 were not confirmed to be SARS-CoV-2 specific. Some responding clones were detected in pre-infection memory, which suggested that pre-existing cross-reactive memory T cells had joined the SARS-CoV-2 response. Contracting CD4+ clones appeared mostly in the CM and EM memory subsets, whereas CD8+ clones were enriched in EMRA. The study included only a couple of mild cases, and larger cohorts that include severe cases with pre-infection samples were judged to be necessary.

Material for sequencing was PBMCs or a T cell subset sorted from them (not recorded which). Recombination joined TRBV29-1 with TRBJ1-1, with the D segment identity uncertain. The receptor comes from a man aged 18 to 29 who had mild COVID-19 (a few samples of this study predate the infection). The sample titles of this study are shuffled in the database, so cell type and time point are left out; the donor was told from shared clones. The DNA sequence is TGCAGCGTTGTGGAGTTCGAGAACACTGAAGCTTTCTTT. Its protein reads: CSVVEFENTEAFF.